Here is one T cell receptor (beta chain) with its context. CDR3 size: 12 residues. Under the authors' procedure: Amplification with reference gene primers provided the estimates of nucleated cell counts. Assay: immunoSEQ multiplex PCR; the TCRdb copy retains only in-frame clones and omits some. V, J and clone size are those of that table, while D and trimming were read from the DNA. Here the sample spans 53,000 or so clones, around 90% being singletons. This record belongs to a study of blood T cell repertoires in COVID-19. Study as a whole: Material from acute and convalescent COVID-19 was sourced from the United States, Italy and Spain. In each case, the material was cDNA or gDNA derived from T cells, B-cell-depleted T cells, or PBMCs.

The sequence was obtained from a man at least 80 years old with acute or convalescent COVID-19. The sequenced sample was peripheral blood. The chain uses TRBV21-1 and TRBJ2-7; TRBD2 is taken as the D call from the table, unchecked against the DNA. TRBV21-1 is noted as a pseudogene. The CDR3 is CASSNFSYEQYF. As DNA, the CDR3 is TGTGCCAGCAGCAACTTTTCCTACGAGCAGTACTTC.